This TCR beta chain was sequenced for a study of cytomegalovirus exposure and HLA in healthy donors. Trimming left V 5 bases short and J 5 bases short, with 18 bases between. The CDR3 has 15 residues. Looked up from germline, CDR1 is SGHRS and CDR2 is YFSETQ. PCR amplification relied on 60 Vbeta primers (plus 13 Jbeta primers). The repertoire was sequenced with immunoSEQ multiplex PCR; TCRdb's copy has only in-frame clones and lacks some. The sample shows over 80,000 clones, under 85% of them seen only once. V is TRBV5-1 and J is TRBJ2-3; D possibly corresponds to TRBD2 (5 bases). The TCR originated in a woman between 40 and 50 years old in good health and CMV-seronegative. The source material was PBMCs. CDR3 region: CASSELRLAGDTQYF. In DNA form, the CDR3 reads TGCGCCAGCAGTGAATTGCGTCTAGCAGGAGATACGCAGTATTTT.